The rows below give T cell receptor beta chains drawn from one sample of a study of blood T cell repertoires in COVID-19. TCRdb keeps only in-frame clones here, not all; method: immunoSEQ multiplex PCR. The data show about 220,000 clones, approximately 84% seen once. The sequencing sample was made of peripheral blood. These receptors were collected from a man aged 45-65 years who had recovered from COVID-19. CDR3s include the opening cysteine and the closing phenylalanine or tryptophan. The D gene is left open where the match is weak. Some rows have no size entry. The others give once, few or many, or a class for an expanded clone.

clone_size d_call j_call v_call cdr3_nt cdr3_aa
- - TRBJ2-2 TRBV11-3 TGTGCCAGCAGCTTAGGATTCTCAGGGCGTGGCGGGGAGCTGTTTTTT CASSLGFSGRGGELFF
- - TRBJ2-1 TRBV10-1 TGCGCCAGCCGCTCCGAGTCTTACAATGAGCAGTTCTTC CASRSESYNEQFF
- TRBD1 TRBJ1-2 TRBV9 TGTGCCAGCAGCGCCGACAGGGGGCGCATCTATGGCTACACCTTC CASSADRGRIYGYTF
- - TRBJ2-1 TRBV19 TGTGCCAGTAGTCCCACTTCGGGACAGGGAGGGACTAGCCCCATCCGCAATGAGCAGTTCTTC CASSPTSGQGGTSPIRNEQFF
- - TRBJ2-5 TRBV6-5 TGTGCCAGCAGTTATATCCGAGCAGGTCCAGAGACCCAGTACTTC CASSYIRAGPETQYF
- - TRBJ2-7 TRBV18 TGTGCCAGCTCACCACGTCAGCAGGGTGAGCAGTACTTC CASSPRQQGEQYF
- TRBD2 TRBJ2-3 TRBV29-1 TGCAGCGTTGGTCGCGGGGGGCGAACAGATACGCAGTATTTT CSVGRGGRTDTQYF
- TRBD2 TRBJ2-1 TRBV7-6 TGTGCCAGCAGCTCCCTAGCGGGAGGCTACAATGAGCAGTTCTTC CASSSLAGGYNEQFF
- - TRBJ2-1 TRBV19 TGTGCCAGTAGTATCTCCGGGCTAGCGTTCTCCTACAATGAGCAGTTCTTC CASSISGLAFSYNEQFF
- TRBD2 TRBJ2-7 TRBV28 TGTGCCAGCAAGACTGAGAAAGCGGGACGCCTCGGTCGAGAGCAGTACTTC CASKTEKAGRLGREQYF
- TRBD2 TRBJ2-7 TRBV3-1/TRBV3-2 TGTGCCAGCAGCCAAGGTAGCGGGAGGGCGAAACCCTACGAGCAGTACTTC CASSQGSGRAKPYEQYF
- TRBD2 TRBJ2-2 TRBV6-2/TRBV6-3 TGTGCCAGCAGTTTTTGGCGGGAGACCGGGGAGCTGTTTTTT CASSFWRETGELFF
- TRBD2 TRBJ2-7 TRBV5-1 TGCGCCAGCAGAAGGGGACTAGCGGGAACGTACGAGCAGTACTTC CASRRGLAGTYEQYF
- - TRBJ2-3 TRBV6-1 TGTGCCAGCAGTGAAGTGGCCAGTAGCACAGATACGCAGTATTTT CASSEVASSTDTQYF
- TRBD1 TRBJ2-7 TRBV7-8 TGTGCCAGCAGACCGACAGGGGGGACCTACGAGCAGTACTTC CASRPTGGTYEQYF
- - TRBJ2-5 TRBV19 TGTGCCAGTAGGTTTACAGCATCCCAAGAGACCCAGTACTTC CASRFTASQETQYF
few - TRBJ2-2 TRBV6-2/TRBV6-3 TGTGCCAGCAGTTTTTACCCCGTCGGGGCCGGGGAGCTGTTTTTT CASSFYPVGAGELFF
few - TRBJ1-4 TRBV4-2 TGTGCCAGCAGCCAATTTGAGTACGGACTGTTTTTT CASSQFEYGLFF
- TRBD1 TRBJ2-5 TRBV5-4 TGTGCCAGCAGCTTGGGCCGGGACAGGGTCCGCGAGACCCAGTACTTC CASSLGRDRVRETQYF
- TRBD1 TRBJ1-6 TRBV3-1/TRBV3-2 TGTGCCAGCAGCCAAGTCGGTGGACAGGGTACTTCACCCCTCCACTTT CASSQVGGQGTSPLHF
- - TRBJ2-7 TRBV6-6 TGTGCCAGCAGGGACTACTCCTACGAGCAGTACTTC CASRDYSYEQYF
- TRBD1 TRBJ2-1 TRBV9 TGTGCCAGCTGCGTGGGGGAGGGAGGGACAGGGGTGAATGAGCAGTTCTTC CASCVGEGGTGVNEQFF
- - TRBJ2-5 TRBV28 TGTGCCAGCAGCCGGGCAGGGGTCCCCCAAGAGACCCAGTACTTC CASSRAGVPQETQYF
- TRBD2 TRBJ2-3 TRBV14 TGTGCCAGCAGCCCAGCGGGAGGGCTCGGCAGCACAGATACGCAGTATTTT CASSPAGGLGSTDTQYF
once - TRBJ1-1 TRBV5-1 TGCGCCAGCAGCTTGAGAGAGAGCACTGAAGCTTTCTTT CASSLRESTEAFF